This TCR beta chain was sequenced in a study of cytomegalovirus exposure and HLA in healthy donors. Study findings and constraints: Per a later analysis, HLA-associated TCR beta chains showed more clonal expansion than other, equally common TCR beta chains.

Unrecorded immune exposures were likely, despite nominal health at sampling. In the PCR, 60 Vbeta and 13 Jbeta primers were used. The method was immunoSEQ multiplex PCR; TCRdb's version includes in-frame clones alone and lacks a portion of them. The sample carries about 180,000 clones, around 76% recorded once. The CDR3 is made up of 13 amino acids. CDR1 is LNHDA and CDR2 is SQIVND in the germline V gene (reference sequence). V dropped 10 bases and J dropped 5 bases, with 17 bases sitting between them. This clone has just a few counts. The antigen is unknown. V gene TRBV19 combines with J gene TRBJ1-1; no clear D gene. The specimen sequenced was PBMCs. The TCR originated in a woman aged 25 to 39 in good health and CMV-seropositive. This CDR3 is CATAVGRRTEAFF. The CDR3 coding sequence is TGTGCCACCGCGGTAGGGAGGAGGACTGAAGCTTTCTTT.